These 25 T cell receptor beta chains share one sample of origin, sequenced in a study of control samples from healthy donors and cancer patients. Sequenced by immunoSEQ multiplex PCR; TCRdb stores in-frame clones only, minus some. The sample carries about 69,000 clones, 84% recorded once. Material: PBMCs. These receptors all come from a woman aged 50 to 65 with lung cancer.

The V gene is TRBV9, the J gene TRBJ2-7; TRBD1 is a possible D gene (6 bases). Germline loops: CDR1 SGDLS, CDR2 YYNGEE. The V gene lost 4 bases and the J gene lost 6 bases, with 14 bases spanning the gap. CDR3 length: 13 amino acids. CDR3 DNA sequence: TGTGCCAGCAGCCCATCAGGGGTGCGCGAGCAGTACTTC. This encodes CASSPSGVREQYF.

This chain connects TRBV5-1 to TRBJ1-2; D unclear. Germline CDR1 reads SGHRS; CDR2 reads YFSETQ. This CDR3 has 13 amino acids. The V gene lost 2 bases and the J gene lost 5 bases, with 10 bases spanning the gap. The CDR3 DNA reads TGCGCCAGCAGCTTTGATCTCACTTATGGCTACACCTTC. Translation: CASSFDLTYGYTF.

This rearrangement joins TRBV9 to TRBJ1-1, with 9 bases that match TRBD1. V lost 7 bases, J lost 5 bases, and 6 bases stayed unmatched. The CDR3 loop spans 13 amino acids. The V gene's germline CDR1 is SGDLS and CDR2 YYNGEE. The CDR3: CASGQGRGTEAFF. For the CDR3, the DNA is TGTGCCAGCGGACAGGGGAGGGGAACTGAAGCTTTCTTT.

The V and J genes are TRBV6-5 and TRBJ1-1; D is perhaps TRBD1 (6 bases). This CDR3 is 14 amino acids long. Germline V gene lookup returns CDR1 MNHEY and CDR2 SVGAGI. Trimming removed 6 bases at V and 5 bases at J, with 16 bases between. CDR3 in amino acids: CASSPQGGRTEAFF. The CDR3 region has the DNA TGTGCCAGCAGCCCACAGGGAGGAAGGACTGAAGCTTTCTTT.

V is TRBV28 and J is TRBJ2-1; D is undetermined. V was clipped by 2 bases and J by 6 bases, with 20 bases between them. CDR1 is MDHEN and CDR2 is SYDVKM in the germline V gene. The CDR3 length is 17 residues. The CDR3 DNA follows: TGTGCCAGCAGTTTAAGAGTAGCCCTCCCTCGCCTCAATGAGCAGTTCTTC. Amino acids: CASSLRVALPRLNEQFF.

The V call is TRBV10-1, the J call TRBJ2-7, with 7 bases that match TRBD2. The CDR3 is 13 residues long. Germline CDR1 is WNHNN and CDR2 is SYGVQD (reference sequence). J lost 2 bases, V lost 2 bases, and 0 bases had no gene match. This chain's CDR3 is CASSEGLAYEQYF. CDR3 in DNA: TGCGCCAGCAGTGAGGGACTAGCCTACGAGCAGTACTTC.

The V call is TRBV5-1, the J call TRBJ1-3, with 8 nucleotides matching TRBD1. With 0 bases clipped from V and 3 bases from J, the junction kept 5 bases outside the gene matches. The CDR3 is 16 amino acids. The germline CDR1 and CDR2 sequences are SGHRS and YFSETQ. The chain's CDR3 is CASSLAAGTGGNTIYF. CDR3 sequence (DNA): TGCGCCAGCAGCTTGGCCGCCGGGACAGGTGGAAACACCATATATTTT.

The genes are TRBV9 and TRBJ1-1; D is undetermined. Trimming shortened V by 4 bases and J by 2 bases, and 6 bases separated the two germline ends. The CDR3 spans 12 residues. Germline-derived CDR1 and CDR2 are SGDLS and YYNGEE. The CDR3, as DNA: TGTGCCAGCAGCCAAGGTAACACTGAAGCTTTCTTT. It codes for CASSQGNTEAFF. Filled out from reference TRBV9 and TRBJ1-1, the complete variable domain reads DSGVTQTPKHLITATGQRVTLRCSPRSGDLSVYWYQQSLDQGLQFLIQYYNGEERAKGNILERFSAQQFPDLHSELNLSSLELGDSALYFCASSQGNTEAFFGQGTRLTVV.

The genes are TRBV6-6 and TRBJ2-3; D might be TRBD2 (5 bases). The CDR3 has 13 residues. Germline lookup yields CDR1 MNHNY and CDR2 SVGAGI (reference sequence). The germline V and J ends were trimmed by 4 bases and 4 bases, with 9 bases remaining between them. The CDR3 sequence is CASSFRTADTQYF. The DNA for the CDR3 is TGTGCCAGCAGTTTCCGGACTGCAGATACGCAGTATTTT.

The CDR3 loop reads CASSYFAGASYNEQFF. For the CDR3, the DNA is TGTGCCAGCAGTTACTTCGCGGGGGCCTCCTACAATGAGCAGTTCTTC. The chain joins TRBV6-5 to TRBJ2-1; D is possibly TRBD2 (7 bases). The CDR3 consists of 16 residues. V dropped 1 base and J dropped 0 bases, with 10 bases sitting between them. The germline CDR1 and CDR2 sequences are MNHEY and SVGAGI.

As concerns this clone: A read error may produce the germline difference seen at one junction end. The CDR3 DNA reads as TGTGCCAGCAGCTTGGAGGGTGAGGGTCAGAATTTT. Translated, it gives CASSLEGEGQNF. This sequence joins TRBV5-6 and TRBJ2-3; D might be TRBD2 (5 bases). Germline assignment: CDR1 SGHDT and CDR2 YYEEEE. The CDR3 is 12 residues long.

The chain's CDR3 is CASSIEAGNGYTF. The DNA for the CDR3 is TGTGCCAGTAGTATTGAGGCAGGGAATGGCTACACCTTC. The gene calls are TRBV19 and TRBJ1-2; D might be TRBD1 (5 bases). Trimming cost V 3 bases and J 6 bases, with 11 bases left between them. Germline V gene sequence: CDR1 LNHDA, CDR2 SQIVND (reference sequence). CDR3 length equals 13 residues.

This chain uses TRBV29-1 with TRBJ1-1, with a weak D call TRBD1 (5 bases). The V end lost 1 base, the J end lost 4 bases, and 13 bases lay between the germline ends. This CDR3 region has 14 residues. The germline V gene encodes CDR1 SQVTM and CDR2 ANQGSEA. In DNA, the CDR3 is TGCAGCGTTGAAGTGGGGGGGGTCGGCACTGAAGCTTTCTTT. It is translated as CSVEVGGVGTEAFF.

This clone is labeled as large. The chain joins TRBV6-2 or TRBV6-3 to TRBJ2-3, with D unclear. The V and J ends lost 4 bases and 2 bases respectively, with 10 bases between them. CDR3 size: 14 residues. Germline values: CDR1 MNHEY, CDR2 SVGEGT. CDR3 protein: CASSFSEPTDTQYF. Here the CDR3 DNA reads TGTGCCAGCAGTTTTTCGGAACCCACAGATACGCAGTATTTT.

The table lists this clone with a count of one. This chain joins TRBV28 and TRBJ2-1; unclear D gene. V was pared by 4 bases and J by 9 bases, with 13 bases between. Per the germline V gene, CDR1 is MDHEN and CDR2 is SYDVKM. This CDR3 spans 13 amino acids. DNA of the CDR3: TGTGCCAGCAGTTCCCCGTTGCGCGCTGAGCAGTTCTTC. Amino acids: CASSSPLRAEQFF. The whole variable domain, filled in from reference TRBV28 and TRBJ2-1, reads DVKVTQSSRYLVKRTGEKVFLECVQDMDHENMFWYRQDPGLGLRLIYFSYDVKMKEKGDIPEGYSVSREKKERFSLILESASTNQTSMYLCASSSPLRAEQFFGPGTRLTVL.

The V gene is TRBV19, the J gene TRBJ1-1, with D possibly being TRBD1 (5 bases). Per germline, CDR1 LNHDA and CDR2 SQIVND (reference sequence). The CDR3 sequence is 15 residues long. Between the trimmed V and J ends, which lost 3 bases and 4 bases, there was a span of 15 bases. CDR3 sequence: CASSMGGATGTEAFF. The CDR3 coding sequence is TGTGCCAGTAGTATGGGAGGGGCCACGGGCACTGAAGCTTTCTTT.

The genes are TRBV7-2 and TRBJ1-3; D is undetermined. Between the trimmed V and J ends, which lost 1 base and 0 bases, there was a span of 10 bases. The CDR3 is made up of 16 amino acids. Per germline, CDR1 SGHTA and CDR2 FQGNSA. The CDR3 coding sequence is TGTGCCAGCAGCTTAGTCGCAGGCCCCTCTGGAAACACCATATATTTT. Amino acid sequence: CASSLVAGPSGNTIYF.

This clone was counted once. The V call is TRBV18, the J call TRBJ1-4; D unresolved. V was cut by 2 bases and J by 11 bases, with 9 bases left in between. Germline assignment: CDR1 KGHSH and CDR2 LQKENI. The CDR3 spans 12 residues. In DNA form, the CDR3 reads TGTGCCAGCTCACCAGGGGATACCAAACTGTTTTTT. This gives the protein CASSPGDTKLFF.

The chain uses TRBV7-2 and TRBJ1-5; 8 positions match TRBD1. V shed 5 bases, J shed 4 bases, and the junction held 7 bases outside the gene matches. CDR3 length: 15 residues. CDR1 is SGHTA, CDR2 FQGNSA, per germline. DNA for the CDR3: TGTGCCAGCAGCCAGGACAGGGCAGGAAATCAGCCCCAGCATTTT. Amino acid sequence: CASSQDRAGNQPQHF.

The table lists this clone with a count of one. The genes are TRBV13 and TRBJ2-7; 8 bases align to TRBD2. Germline assignment: CDR1 PRHDT and CDR2 FYEKMQ (reference sequence). Losses at the gene ends were 4 bases for V and 5 bases for J; bases not matched to a gene: 10. The CDR3 is 15 residues long. CDR3 nucleotide sequence: TGTGCCAGCAGCTCAAGGCCTGGACTAGCCCACGAGCAGTACTTC. Protein product: CASSSRPGLAHEQYF.

The gene calls are TRBV5-5 and TRBJ2-3; the D gene is possibly TRBD1 (6 bases). Germline V gene lookup returns CDR1 SGHKS and CDR2 YYEKEE (reference sequence). This CDR3 has 15 residues. With 1 base removed from V and 0 bases from J, the gap between germline ends came to 9 bases. In DNA form, the CDR3 reads TGTGCCAGCAGCTTGTTCGGACAGAGCACAGATACGCAGTATTTT. Protein product: CASSLFGQSTDTQYF. Drawing the rest from reference TRBV5-5 and TRBJ2-3, the complete variable domain is DAGVTQSPTHLIKTRGQQVTLRCSPISGHKSVSWYQQVLGQGPQFIFQYYEKEERGRGNFPDRFSARQFPNYSSELNVNALLLGDSALYLCASSLFGQSTDTQYFGPGTRLTVL.

The V call is TRBV5-1, the J call TRBJ1-2; 8 bases align to TRBD1. Germline CDR1 is SGHRS and CDR2 is YFSETQ. The CDR3 extends over 13 amino acids. J lost 5 bases, V lost 3 bases, and 3 bases had no gene match. CDR3: CASSSTGVYGYTF. In DNA form, the CDR3 reads TGCGCCAGCAGCTCGACAGGGGTATATGGCTACACCTTC.

V gene TRBV27 combines with J gene TRBJ1-4; 8 nucleotides align to TRBD1. The germline V gene has CDR1 MNHEY and CDR2 SMNVEV (reference sequence). V was pared by 0 bases and J by 11 bases, with 2 bases of the junction left unmatched. The CDR3 consists of 13 residues. In DNA, the CDR3 is TGTGCCAGCAGTTTATCGGACAGGGAGAAACTGTTTTTT. It translates to CASSLSDREKLFF. The variable domain in full, completed from reference TRBV27 and TRBJ1-4, reads EAQVTQNPRYLITVTGKKLTVTCSQNMNHEYMSWYRQDPGLGLRQIYYSMNVEVTDKGDVPEGYKVSRKEKRNFPLILESPSPNQTSLYFCASSLSDREKLFFGSGTQLSVL.

The chain links TRBV6-5 to TRBJ1-1; 9 bases are shared with TRBD1. V gave up 5 bases and J gave up 4 bases; unmatched junction bases: 2. The CDR3 sequence is 13 residues long. CDR1 is MNHEY and CDR2 is SVGAGI in the germline V gene. The CDR3 DNA sequence: TGTGCCAGCAGTCGACAGGGGGTCACTGAAGCTTTCTTT. Its protein is CASSRQGVTEAFF.

CDR3 protein: CSVKGASTEAFF. The DNA of the CDR3 is TGCAGCGTTAAAGGGGCGAGCACTGAAGCTTTCTTT. The chain carries TRBV29-1 and TRBJ1-1, with D possibly TRBD1 on 5 matching bases. This CDR3 is built from 12 residues. Germline values: CDR1 SQVTM, CDR2 ANQGSEA. Deletions cut 5 bases from V and 4 bases from J, with 11 bases between.